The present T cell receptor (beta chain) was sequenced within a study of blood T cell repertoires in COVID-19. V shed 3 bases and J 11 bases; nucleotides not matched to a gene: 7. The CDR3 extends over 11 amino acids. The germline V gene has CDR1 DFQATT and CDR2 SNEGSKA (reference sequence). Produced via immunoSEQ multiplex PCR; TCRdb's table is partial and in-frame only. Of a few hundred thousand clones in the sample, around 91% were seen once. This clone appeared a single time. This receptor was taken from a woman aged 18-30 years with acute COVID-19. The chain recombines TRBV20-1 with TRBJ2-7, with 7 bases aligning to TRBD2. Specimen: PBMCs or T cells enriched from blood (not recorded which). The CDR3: CSARAGEKKYF. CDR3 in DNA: TGCAGTGCTAGGGCGGGAGAGAAAAAGTACTTC.